This T cell receptor (beta chain) was found in a study of T cells in Graves' hyperthyroidism and ophthalmopathy (dated by TCRdb to between 2018 and 2021). About the full investigation: Peripheral blood samples were taken at the time of initial diagnosis, prior to any treatment. A discovery cohort of about a hundred patients, about 44 with Graves' ophthalmopathy and 55 to 60 with stable Graves' hyperthyroidism, was used to find distinguishing TCR V-J signatures. Prospective prediction of ophthalmopathy was tested in an independent validation cohort of 18 hyperthyroidism patients and around 16 patients who later progressed to ophthalmopathy. The 100 discovery patients were divided at random into training and test sets in a 7:3 ratio. The study also compared thyroid tissue and blood T-cell repertoires from over 5 Graves' hyperthyroidism patients. After sampling, hyperthyroidism patients received methimazole starting at 30 mg daily, and ophthalmopathy patients received high-dose intravenous methylprednisolone. The paper describes TCR Vbeta CDR3 sequencing of fewer than 150 peripheral blood samples, made up of 40 to 45 ophthalmopathy patients, roughly 75 hyperthyroidism patients and about 17 progressor patients.

Based on the germline V gene, the CDR1 and CDR2 sequences are MNHNS and SASEGT. The CDR3 starts with the cysteine, ends with the phenylalanine, and has 16 residues. Only the CDR3 DNA is retained, 48 bases long and in frame from the first base. V gives up 1 base and J gives up 0 bases, and the segment between their germline ends measures 7 bases. On the study overall, not on this receptor specifically: A model built on a 13 V-J signature distinguished ophthalmopathy from stable hyperthyroidism, reaching 87.88% sensitivity and around 81% specificity in cross-validation and 80%/75% in testing. Most expanded thyroid clonotypes (frequency above 0.001) were also detected in blood, suggesting blood repertoires may reflect thyroid immune responses. During validation, the model predicted progression to ophthalmopathy a median of about 6.3 months ahead of onset, with just under 71% sensitivity and around 73% specificity. Sample size was not statistically predetermined, and blinding of investigators to group allocation was not performed.

Ophthalmopathy patients had moderately to severely active disease, with a Clinical Activity Score of 3 or more, a NOSPECS grade of 4 or more, and a disease duration of less than 3 months. The study excluded patients with uncontrolled infections, other autoimmune diseases, pregnancy or lactation. Clinical symptoms, serum thyroxine and TRAb, thyroid ultrasound, and orbital computed tomography formed the basis for the diagnoses. PBMCs were isolated from about 10 ml of fresh peripheral blood by Ficoll-Paque density gradient centrifugation. Trizol reagent was used to extract total RNA, and RNA quality was then checked on an Agilent 2100 Bioanalyzer. TCR beta CDR3 regions were amplified from RNA transcripts. A first-round RT-PCR of the TCR CDR3 used the HTBI primer set with the Qiagen OneStep RT-PCR kit. Libraries were constructed in a second round of multiplex PCR, after which size selection and purification were performed. Libraries were sequenced paired-end with 100 bp reads on an Illumina HiSeq2000. From the authors' description of their analysis: SOAPnuke was used to process the raw data, removing reads that contained adapters or uncalled bases, had a mean Phred below 15, or lacked an exact match to the constant primer or identifier. High-quality paired reads were merged with COPE v1.2.5, and unique nucleotide sequences were defined as clonotypes. MiTCR v1.1 was used to align clonotypes to the IMGT TRBV, TRBD and TRBJ reference segments. Analysis was restricted to V-J combinations with a frequency above 0.0001, which covered just over 98% of repertoires. A TCS score was defined as the ratio between F50 (clonal expansion) and ExV (chaos), using BLOSUM62-based TCRdist between CDR3 peptides within each V-J. Welch's t-statistics and random forest reduced 514 V-J features to 10 to 15, which were used in a naive Bayes classifier (R e1071). TCRdb itself trimmed the public reads at Q25 with fastp, ran MiXCR and retained productive beta chains. Each record represents a unique CDR3 protein, reported with the most common genes and DNA among its rows. Clone size and V and J calls follow TCRdb, not the original study. The sample data list hundreds of thousands of distinct CDR3 sequences, and roughly 24% of these were observed just once. The ten largest make up approximately 10% of the sample.

Worth noting for this clonotype: Its recognized antigen is unknown. One base away there is no much larger clone; base qualities are not given.

The chain is made from TRBV6-1 and TRBJ2-6, and possibly TRBD1, on 6 matching bases. The TCR sequence derives from a woman in her twenties or thirties with Graves' ophthalmopathy. What was sequenced was blood. The DNA sequence is TGTGCCAGCAGTGAAGAACAGGGCTCTGGGGCCAACGTCCTGACTTTC. Its protein reads: CASSEEQGSGANVLTF.